The next 5 T cell receptor beta chains were all read from a single sample in a study of blood T cell repertoires in COVID-19. Using immunoSEQ multiplex PCR, the repertoire was profiled, and TCRdb retains in-frame clones only, with some absent. The profile shows roughly 120,000 clones, approximately 82% of them singletons. Sequencing was performed on peripheral blood. The receptors were sampled from a woman aged 60-75 years with acute or convalescent COVID-19.

This chain uses TRBV19 with TRBJ1-2; no reliable D call. The CDR3 spans 13 residues. Per germline, CDR1 LNHDA and CDR2 SQIVND (reference sequence). V dropped 4 bases and J dropped 5 bases, with 11 bases sitting between them. The CDR3 here is CASSRKGGYGYTF. For the CDR3, the DNA is TGTGCCAGTAGTAGGAAGGGCGGGTATGGCTACACCTTC.

The V call is TRBV27, the J call TRBJ1-2; perhaps TRBD1 as D (5 bases). Trimming removed 3 bases from V and 0 bases from J, with 8 bases in between. The CDR3 length is 14 residues. CDR1 MNHEY and CDR2 SMNVEV come from the germline V gene (reference sequence). DNA for the CDR3: TGTGCCAGCAGTTTTCAAGGGGCTAACTATGGCTACACCTTC. This codes for CASSFQGANYGYTF.

The CDR3, as DNA: TGTGCCAGCAGCGCGCCCGCCTCTGGAAACACCATATATTTT. It translates to CASSAPASGNTIYF. The chain joins TRBV2 to TRBJ1-3, with D hard to call. Looked up from germline, CDR1 is SNHLY and CDR2 is FYNNEI. This CDR3 is 14 amino acids long. V gave up 6 bases and J gave up 0 bases, with 9 bases separating them. Using reference TRBV2 and TRBJ1-3 for the parts outside the CDR3, the full variable domain is EPEVTQTPSHQVTQMGQEVILRCVPISNHLYFYWYRQILGQKVEFLVSFYNNEISEKSEIFDDQFSVERPDGSNFTLKIRSTKLEDSAMYFCASSAPASGNTIYFGEGSWLTVV.

The genes are TRBV19 and TRBJ2-7; D is unresolved. From germline, CDR1 is LNHDA and CDR2 SQIVND (reference sequence). The CDR3 has 14 residues. Trimming stripped 1 base from V and 3 bases from J, with 10 bases between. In DNA, the CDR3 is TGTGCCAGTAGTATAGGCCAGGTGGGCTACGAGCAGTACTTC. This translates into CASSIGQVGYEQYF.

This rearrangement joins TRBV19 to TRBJ2-5; maybe TRBD2 (6 bases). The CDR3 extends over 14 amino acids. The ends were cut back, 3 bases at V and 5 bases at J, with 13 bases in the middle. Germline loops: CDR1 LNHDA, CDR2 SQIVND (reference sequence). Here the CDR3 DNA reads TGTGCCAGTAGTATTGGAGGGGCTACGGAGACCCAGTACTTC. Translated, it gives CASSIGGATETQYF.